The 17 T cell receptor beta chains presented below share a single source sample, sequenced in a study of T cells in women clearing cervical HPV infection. The assay was immunoSEQ multiplex PCR, and TCRdb's table has in-frame clones only and misses some. The sample shows around 15,000 clones, and about 7% sits with its ten largest clones. Input material: blood buffy coat. These receptors all stem from a woman between 18 and 69 years old with a cervical HPV16 infection that either progressed to CIN3+ or cleared (not recorded which).

For this clone: The sequenced fragment ends 3 residues before the CDR3 boundary, so the rest is inferred from the germline J gene. This rearrangement joins TRBV5-1 to TRBJ2-7; TRBD2 agrees at 9 bases. Trimming removed 1 base from V and 0 bases from J; junction bases left unmatched: 5. From germline, CDR1 is SGHRS and CDR2 YFSETQ. The CDR3 has 16 amino acids. CDR3 DNA, as far as it was read: TGCGCCAGCAGCTTGTTAGGTAGCGGGGGCTCCTACGAG. Encoded protein: CASSLLGSGGSYE. The entire CDR3 protein is CASSLLGSGGSYEQYF.

In regard to this clone: The CDR3 extends 3 residues past the end of the read, so its final part is completed from the germline J gene. The chain has TRBV4-2 and TRBJ2-5, with a weak D call TRBD2 (5 bases). V was trimmed by 0 bases and J by 2 bases, leaving 13 bases between them. The CDR3 runs to 16 residues. The germline gives CDR1 LGHNA, CDR2 YNFKEQ. CDR3: CASSQDVDGGQETQYF. Partial CDR3 DNA: TGTGCCAGCAGCCAAGATGTCGACGGCGGGCAAGAGACC.

A note on this clone: The read comes to an end 3 residues before the CDR3 does, leaving the germline J gene to fill in the end. This chain uses TRBV2 with TRBJ1-5; possible D gene TRBD1, 6 bases. CDR3 length: 13 amino acids. In germline, CDR1 is SNHLY, CDR2 FYNNEI. V was trimmed by 8 bases and J by 5 bases, leaving 13 bases between them. This chain's CDR3 is CASDPTGYQPQHF. The CDR3 DNA, read in part, is TGTGCCAGCGACCCCACAGGGTATCAGCCC.

The sequenced part of the CDR3 DNA is TGCGCCAGCAGCTGGGGGGTCGGTGGTGAAGAGACC. This gives the protein CASSWGVGGEET. The CDR3 in its entirety is CASSWGVGGEETQYF. The chain employs TRBV5-1 and TRBJ2-5; D perhaps matches TRBD2 (6 bases). From the germline J gene comes the end of the CDR3, since the read stops 3 residues before it. This CDR3 contains 15 residues. CDR1 and CDR2 (germline): SGHRS, YFSETQ. Trimming left V 3 bases short and J 3 bases short, with 15 bases between.

With respect to this clone: Read sequence stops 3 residues before the CDR3 end, and the germline J gene provides the missing end. The gene calls are TRBV5-1 and TRBJ2-1; 9 bases agree with TRBD2. The CDR3 loop spans 16 amino acids. Germline CDR1 reads SGHRS; CDR2 reads YFSETQ. V dropped 3 bases and J dropped 9; count of bases not matched to a gene: 13. CDR3 DNA, as far as it was read: TGCGCCAGCAGCTCAGCCCCTAGCGGGGCCCTACTTGAG. This encodes CASSSAPSGALLE. The whole CDR3 is CASSSAPSGALLEQFF.

A note on this clone: The read ends 3 residues before the CDR3 terminus; that terminus is restored from the germline J gene. The chain carries TRBV6-2 or TRBV6-3 and TRBJ2-5; 10 nucleotides align to TRBD2. V trimming: 11 bases; J trimming: 5 bases; junction bases outside the gene matches: 11. The CDR3 length is 14 residues. Germline V CDR1 and CDR2: MNHEY, SVGEGT. The CDR3 reads CASQVLAGSETQYF. The sequenced part of the CDR3 DNA is TGTGCCTCGCAGGTACTAGCGGGGTCGGAGACC.

Concerning this clone itself: Coverage ceases 3 residues before the CDR3 finishes, and the germline J gene fills in the end. The genes are TRBV7-6 and TRBJ2-3, with no clear D. This CDR3 is built from 15 residues. V dropped 4 bases and J dropped 0 bases, with 11 bases sitting between them. CDR1 and CDR2 (germline): SGHVS, FNYEAQ. The sequenced part of the CDR3 DNA is TGTGCCAGCAGCTCCCAGACAATTAGCACAGATACG. This codes for CASSSQTISTDT. The whole CDR3 sequence reads CASSSQTISTDTQYF.

In regard to this clone: The read terminates 3 residues before the CDR3 end, so the remaining end is supplied by the germline J gene. V and J are TRBV28 and TRBJ1-2; D gene uncertain. V lost 3 bases and J lost 7, with 9 bases in between. CDR1 is MDHEN, CDR2 SYDVKM, per germline. The CDR3 covers 12 residues. The DNA read from the CDR3 is TGTGCCAGCAGTTTGACATCGACTGGC. This encodes CASSLTSTG. The CDR3 in its entirety is CASSLTSTGYTF.

This clone is classed as medium-sized (0.01 to 0.1%) by frequency. The CDR3 is cut off 3 residues early in the read; its end comes from the germline J gene. V is TRBV18 and J is TRBJ2-5; possibly TRBD2 for D (6 bases). Looked up from germline, CDR1 is KGHSH and CDR2 is LQKENI. The CDR3 totals 14 residues. With 2 bases removed from V and 3 bases from J, the gap between germline ends came to 10 bases. The CDR3 loop reads CASSPLLAKETQYF. The sequenced CDR3 bases are TGTGCCAGCTCACCATTACTAGCAAAAGAGACC.

The CDR3 region is CASSEIGQGLGYTF. The sequenced CDR3 bases are TGTGCCAGCAGTGAAATAGGACAGGGACTTGGC. The rearrangement uses TRBV2 and TRBJ1-2, with 8 bases that match TRBD1. The read is 3 residues too short to cover the CDR3 end, so that end is filled in from the germline J gene. The V and J ends lost 2 bases and 7 bases, in that order; junction bases with no gene match: 6. CDR3 size: 14 residues. Germline V gives CDR1 SNHLY, CDR2 FYNNEI.

This clone is called medium-sized (0.01 to 0.1%) based on its frequency. The read is 3 residues too short to cover the CDR3 end, so that end is filled in from the germline J gene. The V call is TRBV7-8, the J call TRBJ2-5; no definite D call. The CDR3 runs to 13 residues. In germline, CDR1 is SGHVS, CDR2 FQNEAQ. V dropped 6 bases and J dropped 2 bases, with 10 bases sitting between them. CDR3: CASRLSGQETQYF. The covered CDR3 bases are TGTGCCAGCAGGCTGTCAGGTCAAGAGACC.

In the case of this clone: Sequencing ends 3 residues short of the CDR3 end; the germline J gene provides the rest. The genes are TRBV19 and TRBJ1-4, with D perhaps TRBD1 (6 bases). Germline V gene lookup returns CDR1 LNHDA and CDR2 SQIVND (reference sequence). Trimming pared 5 bases from V and 7 bases from J, leaving 23 bases between. There are 17 residues in the CDR3. CDR3 sequence: CASSQIQSGPRGEKLFF. Partial CDR3 DNA: TGTGCCAGTAGTCAAATCCAGTCGGGGCCCAGGGGTGAAAAA.

Turning to this clone: The read ends 3 residues before the CDR3 terminus; that terminus is restored from the germline J gene. The gene calls are TRBV7-6 and TRBJ1-1; D gene unclear. The CDR3 spans 13 residues. V was cut by 1 base and J by 3 bases, with 6 bases left in between. The germline CDR1 and CDR2 sequences are SGHVS and FNYEAQ. The CDR3 loop reads CASSLERDTEAFF. The CDR3 DNA, read in part, is TGTGCCAGCAGCTTAGAGAGGGACACTGAA.

With regard to this clone: The observed sequence ends 3 residues before the CDR3 terminus, with the missing tail filled in from the germline J gene. This chain joins TRBV24-1 and TRBJ2-3; possible D gene TRBD2, 6 bases. CDR3 length: 16 amino acids. Germline CDR1 is KGHDR and CDR2 is SFDVKD. The ends were cut back, 4 bases at V and 4 bases at J, with 17 bases in the middle. CDR3 bases read: TGTGCCACCAGTGACCCACTAGCATTGGGCCCAGATACG. It translates to CATSDPLALGPDT. The entire CDR3 protein reads CATSDPLALGPDTQYF.

In regard to this clone: The read ends 3 residues early relative to the CDR3; the germline J gene fills the gap. The genes are TRBV7-2 and TRBJ2-3, with a possible D match to TRBD2 (6 bases). With 1 base removed from V and 4 bases from J, the gap between germline ends came to 12 bases. This CDR3 comprises 15 residues. Germline CDR1 reads SGHTA; CDR2 reads FQGNSA. The CDR3 is CASSLVGGEPDTQYF. The DNA read from the CDR3 is TGTGCCAGCAGCTTAGTTGGCGGGGAGCCAGATACG.

Notes on this clone: From the germline J gene comes the end of the CDR3, since the read stops 3 residues before it. V usage is TRBV20-1 and J usage is TRBJ1-5; 7 bases are shared with TRBD1. From germline, CDR1 is DFQATT and CDR2 SNEGSKA (reference sequence). The trim removed 6 bases at V and 4 bases at J, leaving 6 bases unmatched. CDR3 length: 13 amino acids. CDR3 protein: CSAQGTANQPQHF. The part of the CDR3 DNA that was read is TGCAGTGCGCAAGGGACAGCTAATCAGCCC.

Notes on this clone: The CDR3 goes on 3 residues after the read ends, and that part is filled in from the germline J gene. The rearrangement uses TRBV19 and TRBJ2-1; 13 positions agree with TRBD2. The CDR3 loop spans 16 amino acids. Per germline, CDR1 LNHDA and CDR2 SQIVND (reference sequence). The V and J ends lost 4 bases and 8 bases, in that order; junction bases with no gene match: 8. Incomplete CDR3 DNA: TGTGCCAGTAGTAGGCAACTAGCGGGGGGGCTCGATGAG. Encoded protein: CASSRQLAGGLDE. The full CDR3 protein is CASSRQLAGGLDEQFF.